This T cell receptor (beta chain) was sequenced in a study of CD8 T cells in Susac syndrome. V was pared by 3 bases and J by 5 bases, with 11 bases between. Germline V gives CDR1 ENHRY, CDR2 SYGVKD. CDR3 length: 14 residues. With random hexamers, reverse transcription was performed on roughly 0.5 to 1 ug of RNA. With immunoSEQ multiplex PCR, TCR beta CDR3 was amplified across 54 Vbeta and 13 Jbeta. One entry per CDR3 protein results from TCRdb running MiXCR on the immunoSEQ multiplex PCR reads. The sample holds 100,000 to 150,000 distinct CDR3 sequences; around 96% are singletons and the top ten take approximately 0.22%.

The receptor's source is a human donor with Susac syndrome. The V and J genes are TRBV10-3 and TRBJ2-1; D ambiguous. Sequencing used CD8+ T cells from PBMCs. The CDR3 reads CAISETDRNNEQFF. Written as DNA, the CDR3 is TGTGCCATCAGTGAAACGGACCGAAACAATGAGCAGTTCTTC.